A selection of T cell receptor beta chains follows, all from one sample in a study of cytomegalovirus exposure and HLA in healthy donors. The repertoire was sequenced with immunoSEQ multiplex PCR; TCRdb's copy has only in-frame clones and lacks some. The table lists over 100,000 clones, around 80% of them singletons. Sequenced: PBMCs. All receptors derive from a female donor in good health and CMV-seropositive. Both conserved end residues are part of each CDR3. The D gene is left open where the match is weak. Clone size is not always given. Where it is, it says once, few, many or a class for expanded clones.

J: TRBJ2-3
D: TRBD2
size: NA
V: TRBV18
length: 15
DNA: TGTGCCAGCTCACCACGACTAGCGGAGACAGATACGCAGTATTTT
CDR3: CASSPRLAETDTQYF

J: TRBJ2-1
D: TRBD2
size: NA
V: TRBV7-2
length: 16
DNA: TGTGCCAGCAGCCCGCCGGGGACTAGAGTCGTCCATGAGCAGTTCTTC
CDR3: CASSPPGTRVVHEQFF

J: TRBJ2-7
D: TRBD1
size: NA
V: TRBV9
length: 14
DNA: TGTGCCAGCAGCGTAGGGGGACAGTCCTACGAGCAGTACTTC
CDR3: CASSVGGQSYEQYF

J: TRBJ2-4
D: TRBD2
size: NA
V: TRBV29-1
length: 15
DNA: TGCAGCGTTGAAAGGCTAGCGGGGGGGCCGGACATTCAGTACTTC
CDR3: CSVERLAGGPDIQYF

J: TRBJ1-1
D: NA
size: NA
V: TRBV21-1
length: 16
DNA: TGTGCCAGCAGCAAAGAACCAGGGGGGACCGTTTCTGAAGCTTTCTTT
CDR3: CASSKEPGGTVSEAFF

J: TRBJ1-5
D: NA
size: many
V: TRBV6-6
length: 14
DNA: TGTGCCAGCACTCAAAGCGATAGCAATCAGCCCCAGCATTTT
CDR3: CASTQSDSNQPQHF

J: TRBJ2-2
D: NA
size: NA
V: TRBV18
length: 17
DNA: TGTGCCAGCTCATCCGTTATTATGACAGGGAACACCGGGGAGCTGTTTTTT
CDR3: CASSSVIMTGNTGELFF

J: TRBJ2-1
D: NA
size: few
V: TRBV6-1
length: 14
DNA: TGTGCCAGCAGGGGGACGGGGGGCCTGAATGAGCAGTTCTTC
CDR3: CASRGTGGLNEQFF

J: TRBJ1-4
D: TRBD1
size: few
V: TRBV2
length: 15
DNA: TGTGCCAGCTCCCGGGACAGGGTGAAAGGTGAAAAACTGTTTTTT
CDR3: CASSRDRVKGEKLFF

J: TRBJ1-1
D: NA
size: NA
V: TRBV14
length: 11
DNA: TGTGCCAGCAGCCGCGGACAAAAAGCTTTCTTT
CDR3: CASSRGQKAFF

J: TRBJ1-2
D: NA
size: NA
V: TRBV27
length: 18
DNA: TGTGCCAGCAGTCCCTATACCACTTTCACAGGGCTTAGGTATGGCTACACCTTC
CDR3: CASSPYTTFTGLRYGYTF

J: TRBJ2-1
D: TRBD2
size: NA
V: TRBV6-4
length: 13
DNA: TGTGCCAGCAGTCAACAGCGGGATGAGGAGCAGTTCTTC
CDR3: CASSQQRDEEQFF

J: TRBJ1-6
D: NA
size: NA
V: TRBV27
length: 16
DNA: TGTGCCAGCAGTTTATCTATAAGGGGAAGTTATTCACCCCTCCACTTT
CDR3: CASSLSIRGSYSPLHF

J: TRBJ2-6
D: NA
size: NA
V: TRBV5-1
length: 17
DNA: TGCGCCAGCAGCCTAGGTGGGGCGGATTCTGGGGCCAACGTCCTGACTTTC
CDR3: CASSLGGADSGANVLTF

J: TRBJ2-5
D: TRBD1
size: NA
V: TRBV18
length: 15
DNA: TGTGCCAGCTCACGCGGGACAGGGGGGCAAGAGACCCAGTACTTC
CDR3: CASSRGTGGQETQYF

J: TRBJ2-7
D: NA
size: NA
V: TRBV2
length: 16
DNA: TGTGCCAGCAAGAGGCGCCTTACGGGGTCCGGGAGAGAGCAGTACTTC
CDR3: CASKRRLTGSGREQYF